This TCR beta chain was profiled in a study of blood T cell repertoires in COVID-19. Germline CDR1 and CDR2: LGHDT and YNNKEL (reference sequence). The V end lost 0 bases, the J end lost 8 bases, and 5 bases lay between the germline ends. The CDR3 has 12 amino acids. Per the authors' pipeline: It was from reference gene primer amplification that nucleated cell counts were estimated. Profiling relied on immunoSEQ multiplex PCR, and the TCRdb table lists in-frame clones only, not all of them. Clonal size and the V and J genes are those of that table, whereas D and trimming came from the DNA. The repertoire holds roughly 98,000 clones, just under 85% seen once, with roughly 12% in the top ten.

This chain links TRBV3-1 (or the pseudogene TRBV3-2) with TRBJ2-4; TRBD1 is a possible D gene (5 bases). The TCR originated in a woman in her sixties or seventies with active or convalescent COVID-19. Sequenced: peripheral blood. The CDR3 coding sequence is TGTGCCAGCAGCCAAGAAGGGGACATTCAGTACTTC. Translation: CASSQEGDIQYF.